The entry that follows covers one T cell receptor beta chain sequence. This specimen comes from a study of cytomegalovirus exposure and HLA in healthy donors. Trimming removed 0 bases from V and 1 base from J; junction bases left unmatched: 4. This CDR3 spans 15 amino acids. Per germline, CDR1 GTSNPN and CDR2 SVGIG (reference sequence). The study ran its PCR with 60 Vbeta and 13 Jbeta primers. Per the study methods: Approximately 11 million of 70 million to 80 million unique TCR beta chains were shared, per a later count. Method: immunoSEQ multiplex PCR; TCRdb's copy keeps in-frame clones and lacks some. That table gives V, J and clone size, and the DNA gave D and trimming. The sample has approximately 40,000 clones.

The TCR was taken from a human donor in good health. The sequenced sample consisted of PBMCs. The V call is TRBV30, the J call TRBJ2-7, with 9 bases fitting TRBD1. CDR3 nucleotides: TGTGCCTGGAGTGTGGGAGGGACAGGGTCCTACGAGCAGTACTTC. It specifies CAWSVGGTGSYEQYF.